This T cell receptor beta chain was identified during a study of cytomegalovirus exposure and HLA in healthy donors. Method: immunoSEQ multiplex PCR; TCRdb's copy keeps in-frame clones and lacks some. This table holds over 100,000 clones, about 94% found once. V was pared by 0 bases and J by 3 bases, with 6 bases between. CDR1 is SGHRS, CDR2 YFSETQ, per germline. This CDR3 spans 13 amino acids. The chain has TRBV5-1 and TRBJ1-2; no reliable D call. Sequencing was carried out using PBMCs. The clonotype comes from a young woman in good health and CMV-seronegative. The CDR3 DNA sequence: TGCGCCAGCAGCTTGGACACAGACTATGGCTACACCTTC. Translating it yields CASSLDTDYGYTF. Together with reference TRBV5-1 and TRBJ1-2, the CDR3 gives the full variable domain: KAGVTQTPRYLIKTRGQQVTLSCSPISGHRSVSWYQQTPGQGLQFLFEYFSETQRNKGNFPGRFSGRQFSNSRSEMNVSTLELGDSALYLCASSLDTDYGYTFGSGTRLTVV.